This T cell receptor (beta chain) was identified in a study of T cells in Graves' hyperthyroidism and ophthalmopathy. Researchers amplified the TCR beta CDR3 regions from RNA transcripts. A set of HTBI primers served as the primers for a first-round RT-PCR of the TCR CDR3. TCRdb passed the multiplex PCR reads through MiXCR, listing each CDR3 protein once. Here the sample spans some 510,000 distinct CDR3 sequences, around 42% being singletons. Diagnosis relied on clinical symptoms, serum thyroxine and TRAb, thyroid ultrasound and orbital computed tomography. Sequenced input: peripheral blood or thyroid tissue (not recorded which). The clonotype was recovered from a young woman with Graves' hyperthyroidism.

The DNA of the CDR3 is TGTGCCAGCAGCGTTCAGACCGCTCAGTCCTACGAGCAGTACTTC. It translates to CASSVQTAQSYEQYF. V and J are TRBV7-6 and TRBJ2-7; D not certain. Germline CDR1 reads SGHVS; CDR2 reads FNYEAQ. V gave up 5 bases and J gave up 1 base, with 15 bases separating them. The length of the CDR3 is 15 residues. Full variable domain (rest looked up from reference TRBV7-6 and TRBJ2-7): GAGVSQSPRYKVTKRGQDVALRCDPISGHVSLYWYRQALGQGPEFLTYFNYEAQQDKSGLPNDRFSAERPEGSISTLTIQRTEQRDSAMYRCASSVQTAQSYEQYFGPGTRLTVT.